This T cell receptor beta chain was sequenced during a study of post-analysis software for immune sequencing data. As for the study in general: Relapsing-remitting, secondary progressive and progressive-relapsing forms of multiple sclerosis all featured among disease courses.

On this clonotype itself: Its antigen is currently unknown.

Whole-study results and caveats: Samples made in the same batch grouped tightly together by F measure. Several TRBV segments (TRBV5-6, TRBV5-1 and TRBV20-1 among them) occurred more frequently in patients than in controls. Compared with controls, patients showed significantly lower normalized Chao1 diversity.

The length of the CDR3 is 11 residues. Per germline, CDR1 ENHRY and CDR2 SYGVKD. TCR beta libraries were prepared from cDNA with unique molecular identifiers. TCRdb ran MiXCR on the PCR reads and lists one entry per CDR3 protein. This table has 600,000 to 700,000 distinct CDR3 sequences, approximately 59% appearing once. The sample consisted of blood. The J gene is TRBJ2-7, the V gene TRBV10-3; tentative D call: TRBD2 (5 bases). The last part of the DNA fits TRBJ2-5 better; the J call may be wrong. The sequence came from a girl aged 2 to 9 with multiple sclerosis. As DNA, the CDR3 is TGTGCCATCAGGGAGCGGGAGACCCAGTACTTC. This encodes CAIRERETQYF.